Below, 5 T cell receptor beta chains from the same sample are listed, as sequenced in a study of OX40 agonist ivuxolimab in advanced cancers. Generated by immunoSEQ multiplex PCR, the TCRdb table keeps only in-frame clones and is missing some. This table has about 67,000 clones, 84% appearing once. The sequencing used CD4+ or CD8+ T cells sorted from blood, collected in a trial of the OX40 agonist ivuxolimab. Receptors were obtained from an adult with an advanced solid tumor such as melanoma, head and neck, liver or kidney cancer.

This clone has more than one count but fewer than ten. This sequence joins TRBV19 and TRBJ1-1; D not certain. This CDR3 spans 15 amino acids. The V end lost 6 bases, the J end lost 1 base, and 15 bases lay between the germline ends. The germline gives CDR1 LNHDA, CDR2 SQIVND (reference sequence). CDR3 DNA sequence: TGTGCCAGTAGCCACTACCAGGAGACGAACACTGAAGCTTTCTTT. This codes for CASSHYQETNTEAFF.

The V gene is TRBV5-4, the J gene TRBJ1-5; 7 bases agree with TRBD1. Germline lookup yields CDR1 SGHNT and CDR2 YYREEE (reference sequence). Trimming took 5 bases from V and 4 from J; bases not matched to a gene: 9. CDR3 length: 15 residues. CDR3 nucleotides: TGTGCCAGCAGTTCCGGAGGGGGACAGAATCAGCCCCAGCATTTT. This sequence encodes CASSSGGGQNQPQHF.

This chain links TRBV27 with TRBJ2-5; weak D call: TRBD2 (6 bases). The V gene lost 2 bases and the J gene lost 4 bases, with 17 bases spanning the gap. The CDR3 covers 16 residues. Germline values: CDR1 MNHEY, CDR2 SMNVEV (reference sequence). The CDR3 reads CASSLIGGLGGETQYF. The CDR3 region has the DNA TGTGCCAGCAGTTTAATTGGGGGATTGGGAGGAGAGACCCAGTACTTC.

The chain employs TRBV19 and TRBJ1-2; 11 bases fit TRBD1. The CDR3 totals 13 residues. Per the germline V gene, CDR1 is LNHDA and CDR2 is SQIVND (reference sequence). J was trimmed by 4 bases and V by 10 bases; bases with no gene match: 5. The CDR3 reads CATRTGGVYGYTF. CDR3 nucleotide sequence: TGTGCCACCCGGACAGGGGGCGTCTATGGCTACACCTTC.

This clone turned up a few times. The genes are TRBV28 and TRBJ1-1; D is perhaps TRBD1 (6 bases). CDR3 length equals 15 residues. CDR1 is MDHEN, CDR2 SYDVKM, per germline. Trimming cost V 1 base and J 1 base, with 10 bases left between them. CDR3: CASSLSGDGNTEAFF. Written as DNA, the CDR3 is TGTGCCAGCAGTTTATCAGGGGATGGGAACACTGAAGCTTTCTTT.